This T cell receptor (beta chain) is drawn from a study of cytomegalovirus exposure and HLA in healthy donors. Study-level results: Reportedly, diagnosis of cytomegalovirus status by the classifier showed high specificity and sensitivity.

As concerns this clone: The antigen is unknown.

Primers included in the PCR were 60 Vbeta and 13 Jbeta primers. The data were produced by immunoSEQ multiplex PCR, yet TCRdb's version contains in-frame clones alone and is incomplete. The sample yields 90,000 to 120,000 clones, around 80% seen once. Germline CDR1 is SNHLY and CDR2 is FYNNEI. The CDR3 loop spans 14 amino acids. Between the trimmed V and J ends, which lost 7 bases and 4 bases, there was a span of 16 bases. This TCR came from a woman in her 40s in good health and CMV-seronegative. Sequencing used PBMCs. The rearrangement links TRBV2 to TRBJ1-1, with D tentatively TRBD1 (6 bases). The CDR3 nucleotides read TGTGCCAGCACTCCCTCGGGGGGGGCCACTGAAGCTTTCTTT. This translates into CASTPSGGATEAFF.